This T cell receptor (beta chain) was recorded in a study of response to subunit inactivated influenza vaccine. General observations from the study: After each seasonal influenza vaccination, few new T cells are recruited, the authors suggested.

TCRdb itself ran the RT-PCR reads through MiXCR, one entry per CDR3 protein. The sample consists of fewer than 650,000 distinct CDR3 sequences, 10% to 15% of them appearing once. This clonotype was observed at least ten times. Its antigen is still unknown. This TCR derives from a man aged 50-60 years who received an inactivated influenza vaccine. The sample was PBMCs from blood, taken about 40 days after vaccination.

CDR3 DNA: TGTGCCAGCAGGCTCTCCGGGACAGCCAACACCGGGGAGCTGTTTTTT. Protein product: CASRLSGTANTGELFF. This chain links TRBV12-3 or TRBV12-4 with TRBJ2-2; TRBD1 matches at 7 bases. This CDR3 has 16 residues. V was clipped by 6 bases and J by 2 bases; unmatched bases: 9.